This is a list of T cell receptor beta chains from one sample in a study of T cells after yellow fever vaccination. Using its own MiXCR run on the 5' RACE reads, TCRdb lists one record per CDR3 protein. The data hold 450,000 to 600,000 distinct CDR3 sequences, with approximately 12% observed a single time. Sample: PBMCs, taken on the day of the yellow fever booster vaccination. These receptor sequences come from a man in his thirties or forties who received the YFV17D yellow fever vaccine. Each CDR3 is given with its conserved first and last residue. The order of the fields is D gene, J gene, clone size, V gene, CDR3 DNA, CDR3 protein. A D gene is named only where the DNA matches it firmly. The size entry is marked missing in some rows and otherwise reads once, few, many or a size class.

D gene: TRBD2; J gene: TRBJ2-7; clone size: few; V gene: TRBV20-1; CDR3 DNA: TGCAGTGCTAGACATGGGACTAGCGGAATACTCTACGAGCAGTACTTC; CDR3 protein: CSARHGTSGILYEQYF
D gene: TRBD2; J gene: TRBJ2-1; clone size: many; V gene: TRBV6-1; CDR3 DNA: TGTGCCAGCCGGTTGACTAGCGGGAGGGGTAATGAGCAGTTCTTC; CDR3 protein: CASRLTSGRGNEQFF
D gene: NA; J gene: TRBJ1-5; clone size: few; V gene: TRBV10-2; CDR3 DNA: TGCGCCAGCAGTGTGGAGGACTACAATCAGCCCCAGCATTTT; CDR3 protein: CASSVEDYNQPQHF
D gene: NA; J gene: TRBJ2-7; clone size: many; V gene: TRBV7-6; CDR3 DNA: TGTGCCAGCAGCTTATCTGTTTCCTACGAGCAGTACTTC; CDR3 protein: CASSLSVSYEQYF
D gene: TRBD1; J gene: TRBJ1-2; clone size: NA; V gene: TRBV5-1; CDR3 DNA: TGCGCCAGCAGCGCGGGACAGCCTAACTATGGCTACACCTTC; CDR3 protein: CASSAGQPNYGYTF
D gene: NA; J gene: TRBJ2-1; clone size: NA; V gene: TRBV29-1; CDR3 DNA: TGCAGCGCCTCTCCCCTTTTGGGGAGCTCCTACAATGAGCAGTTCTTC; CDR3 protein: CSASPLLGSSYNEQFF
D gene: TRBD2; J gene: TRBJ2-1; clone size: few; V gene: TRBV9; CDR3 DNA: TGTGCCAGCAGCCCCTCTAGCGGAGCCGGTGACTATGAGCAGTTCTTC; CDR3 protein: CASSPSSGAGDYEQFF
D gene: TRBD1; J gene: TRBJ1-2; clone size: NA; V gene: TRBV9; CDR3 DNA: TGTGCCAGCAGCGTCGCGGGACAGGGGGCGGAAGGCTACACCTTC; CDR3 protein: CASSVAGQGAEGYTF
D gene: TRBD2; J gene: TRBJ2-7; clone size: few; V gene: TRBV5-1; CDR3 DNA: TGCGCCAGCAGCTTGGCTTCGGCTAGCGGGAATCAGGAGCAGTACTTC; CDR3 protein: CASSLASASGNQEQYF
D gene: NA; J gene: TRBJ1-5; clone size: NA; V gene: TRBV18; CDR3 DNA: TGTGCCAGCTCACCAAGGGCAGGGGTAGGATCGAGCAATCAGCCCCAGCATTTT; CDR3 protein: CASSPRAGVGSSNQPQHF
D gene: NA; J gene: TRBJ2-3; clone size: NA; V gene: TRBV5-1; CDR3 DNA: TGCGCCAGCAGCTTGGCCCCTCTCGGTTCAGATACGCAGTATTTT; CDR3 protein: CASSLAPLGSDTQYF
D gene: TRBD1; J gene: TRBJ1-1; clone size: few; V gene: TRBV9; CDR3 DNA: TGTGCCAGCAGCCCTCACAGGGGGCGGGCTGAAGCTTTCTTT; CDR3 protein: CASSPHRGRAEAFF
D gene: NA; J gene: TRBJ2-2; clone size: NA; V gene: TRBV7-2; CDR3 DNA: TGTGCCAGCAGCCCATGGGGGGAGAGGGAGCTGTTTTTT; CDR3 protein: CASSPWGERELFF
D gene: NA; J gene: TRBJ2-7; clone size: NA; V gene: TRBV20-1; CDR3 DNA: TGCAGTGCTAGAGCAGCGACTAGTGTGGTCTACGAGCAGTACTTC; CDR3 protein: CSARAATSVVYEQYF